This T cell receptor beta chain appears in the sequencing data of a study of blood T cells in healthy people across ages. CDR3 length equals 11 residues. V lost 7 bases and J lost 10; bases outside the gene matches: 7. CDR1 SQVTM and CDR2 ANQGSEA come from the germline V gene. Alongside a J-beta primer mix, a sample-barcoded 5' primer served in a second PCR lasting roughly 7 to 12 cycles. CDR3-containing paired-end reads numbering at least 2.5 million came from each sample. A single record per CDR3 protein comes from TCRdb applying MiXCR to the 5' RACE reads. The sample yields roughly 1,100,000 distinct CDR3 sequences, about 25% seen once. Isolated PBMCs totaled at least 7 million in each sample. This sample also belongs to another study, concerning T cells of mothers and their children. As that report states: During the second PCR, the M1S primer introduced sample barcodes along with 2-4 random nucleotides.

The sample taken for sequencing was blood. The receptor's source is a girl aged 2 to 9 in good health. The V and J genes are TRBV29-1 and TRBJ2-1, with 7 bases identical to TRBD1. DNA of the CDR3: TGCAGCGCTGTTGTGGGACAGGAGCAGTTCTTC. It translates to CSAVVGQEQFF.